One and the same sample provided the 28 T cell receptor beta chains below, sequenced in a study of shared clonotypes between healthy human individuals. Profiled with immunoSEQ multiplex PCR; TCRdb holds only in-frame clones, not every one. The sample holds 1 million to 1.3 million clones, about 84% seen once. The sample was memory CD4+ T cells from PBMCs. Subset denoted: CD45RA-negative fraction. These receptor sequences come from a young man in good health. Some clones in this sample may be carry-over from other donors' samples.

This clone was detected only a few times. The chain has TRBV5-3 and TRBJ1-2; weak D call: TRBD1 (5 bases). Being an ORF, TRBV5-3 has a function that is uncertain. The CDR3 runs to 14 residues. V lost 2 bases, J lost 4 bases, and 12 bases lay in between. In DNA form, the CDR3 reads TGTGCCAGAAGCTTTCCAGGGCCCCCCTATGGCTACACCTTC. Its translation is CARSFPGPPYGYTF.

V is TRBV15 and J is TRBJ2-1; D perhaps matches TRBD2 (5 bases). The V gene lost 0 bases and the J gene lost 0 bases, with 12 bases spanning the gap. The CDR3 runs to 17 residues. The V gene's germline CDR1 is LNHNV and CDR2 YYDKDF (reference sequence). CDR3 bases: TGTGCCACCAGCAGAGATAGGGAGAGGAGCTCCTACAATGAGCAGTTCTTC. Its protein product is CATSRDRERSSYNEQFF.

The J gene is TRBJ2-7, the V gene TRBV2; possibly TRBD2 for D (6 bases). The CDR3 has 13 residues. The V end lost 7 bases, the J end lost 4 bases, and 14 bases lay between the germline ends. Per the germline V gene, CDR1 is SNHLY and CDR2 is FYNNEI. The CDR3 DNA is TGTGCCAGCACGTACGGGAGCGTTTACGAGCAGTACTTC. Protein product: CASTYGSVYEQYF.

This rearrangement joins TRBV6-4 to TRBJ1-2; D is undetermined. V gave up 3 bases and J gave up 3 bases, with 11 bases separating them. The CDR3 is 14 amino acids. Per the germline V gene, CDR1 is MRHNA and CDR2 is SNTAGT. CDR3 nucleotide sequence: TGTGCCAGCAGTGAGGCCCCGAGGGACTATGGCTACACCTTC. Its translation: CASSEAPRDYGYTF.

This chain connects TRBV29-1 to TRBJ2-1; D remains ambiguous. CDR3 length: 11 residues. Trimming left V 8 bases short and J 1 base short, with 6 bases between. CDR1 SQVTM and CDR2 ANQGSEA come from the germline V gene. The CDR3 sequence: CSISSYNEQFF. The CDR3 DNA reads as TGCAGCATCTCATCCTACAATGAGCAGTTCTTC.

The V and J genes are TRBV6-1 and TRBJ1-3; D may be TRBD1 (6 bases). This CDR3 is 15 amino acids long. V lost 8 bases and J 0 bases, leaving 14 bases between the germline ends. Germline V CDR1 and CDR2: MNHNS, SASEGT. The CDR3 reads CASRGGPHSGNTIYF. CDR3 sequence (DNA): TGTGCCAGCCGGGGGGGCCCCCACTCTGGAAACACCATATATTTT.

As for this clone: Just one base apart from a much larger clone, this may be a read error. The gene calls are TRBV30 and TRBJ1-6, with a weak D call TRBD1 (5 bases). The CDR3 is 15 amino acids. V gave up 6 bases and J gave up 9 bases, with 21 bases separating them. The germline gives CDR1 GTSNPN, CDR2 SVGIG (reference sequence). Here the CDR3 reads CACLPWRGDSSPLHF. CDR3 in DNA: TGTGCCTGTCTCCCCTGGCGGGGGGACTCTTCACCCCTCCACTTT.

In this sample, this clone turned up once. The V call is TRBV11-2, the J call TRBJ2-2; 9 bases align to TRBD2. Trimming removed 3 bases from V and 7 bases from J; junction bases left unmatched: 9. CDR1 is SGHAT and CDR2 is FQNNGV in the germline V gene. This CDR3 is built from 16 residues. The CDR3: CASSFLAGRVGGELFF. CDR3 nucleotide sequence: TGTGCCAGCAGCTTCCTAGCGGGGCGAGTAGGCGGGGAGCTGTTTTTT.

The V gene is TRBV19, the J gene TRBJ1-2, with D unresolved. Between the trimmed V and J ends, which lost 5 bases and 8 bases, there was a span of 18 bases. Germline CDR1 and CDR2: LNHDA and SQIVND (reference sequence). CDR3 length equals 14 residues. CDR3 sequence: CASSQRASSLGYTF. Here the CDR3 DNA reads TGTGCCAGTAGTCAACGGGCCTCATCTCTCGGCTACACCTTC.

The chain carries TRBV2 and TRBJ2-6; 7 positions match TRBD1. With V trimmed by 5 bases and J by 2 bases, 3 bases remained unmatched. The CDR3 length is 15 residues. The V gene's germline CDR1 is SNHLY and CDR2 FYNNEI. The CDR3: CASSQGTAGANVLTF. In DNA form, the CDR3 reads TGTGCCAGCAGTCAAGGGACAGCTGGGGCCAACGTCCTGACTTTC.

The chain carries TRBV7-9 and TRBJ1-3, with TRBD1 matching 10 bases. J was trimmed by 2 bases and V by 5 bases; bases with no gene match: 3. There are 15 residues in the CDR3. Germline V gene sequence: CDR1 SEHNR, CDR2 FQNEAQ (reference sequence). Here the CDR3 DNA reads TGTGCCAGCAGCACAGGGACAGGGGCTGGAAACACCATATATTTT. Translation gives CASSTGTGAGNTIYF.

This clone was observed once. The rearrangement joins TRBV10-3 to TRBJ1-5, with 8 positions matching TRBD1. The CDR3 covers 15 residues. The J segment lost 7 bases and the V segment lost 3 bases, leaving 8 bases of the junction unmatched. Germline CDR1 ENHRY, CDR2 SYGVKD. This CDR3 reads CAISDDRGLIQPQHF. CDR3 DNA sequence: TGTGCCATCAGTGACGACAGGGGCCTGATACAGCCCCAGCATTTT.

This clone was counted a single time. V and J are TRBV18 and TRBJ1-2; 7 positions match TRBD1. The CDR3 contains 15 residues. The germline V gene encodes CDR1 KGHSH and CDR2 LQKENI. The junction had 7 bases not matched to a gene; V was cut back by 6 bases and J by 0 bases. Here the CDR3 reads CASSLGTESNYGYTF. The DNA of the CDR3 is TGTGCCAGCTCCCTCGGGACAGAGTCTAACTATGGCTACACCTTC.

The genes are TRBV10-1 and TRBJ2-2, with 7 positions matching TRBD1. V was pared by 2 bases and J by 7 bases, with 7 bases of the junction left unmatched. This CDR3 region has 15 residues. Germline V gene lookup returns CDR1 WNHNN and CDR2 SYGVQD (reference sequence). In DNA, the CDR3 is TGCGCCAGCAGTGAGCGCGGACAGGCGATCGGGGAGCTGTTTTTT. Amino acid sequence: CASSERGQAIGELFF.

The chain uses TRBV7-2 and TRBJ1-5, with unresolved D. V was pared by 1 base and J by 6 bases, with 7 bases between. CDR3 length: 13 residues. In germline, CDR1 is SGHTA, CDR2 FQGNSA. Here the CDR3 reads CASSLGLRQPQHF. CDR3 in DNA: TGTGCCAGCAGCTTAGGGCTTCGTCAGCCCCAGCATTTT.

This rearrangement joins TRBV6-1 to TRBJ2-5; 10 positions agree with TRBD1. There are 14 residues in the CDR3. Germline V CDR1 and CDR2: MNHNS, SASEGT. J lost 5 bases, V lost 6 bases, and 6 bases had no gene match. The CDR3 here is CASRQTGGRETQYF. The CDR3 region has the DNA TGTGCCAGCAGACAGACAGGGGGCAGGGAGACCCAGTACTTC.

The gene calls are TRBV7-9 and TRBJ2-7; 10 nucleotides match TRBD2. Trimming cost V 1 base and J 5 bases; bases outside gene matches: 8. There are 16 residues in the CDR3. Germline V CDR1 and CDR2: SEHNR, FQNEAQ (reference sequence). The CDR3 DNA reads as TGTGCCAGCAGCTTAGGAGTAGCGGGAGGTAGGGACGAGCAGTACTTC. Its protein is CASSLGVAGGRDEQYF.

This clone has just one count. The chain joins TRBV5-6 to TRBJ2-1, with D possibly TRBD2 on 5 matching bases. Looked up from germline, CDR1 is SGHDT and CDR2 is YYEEEE. Between the trimmed V and J ends, which lost 6 bases and 0 bases, there was a span of 10 bases. The CDR3 is 14 residues long. The CDR3 nucleotides are TGTGCCAGCACCCAAGGAGGCTCCTACAATGAGCAGTTCTTC. This codes for CASTQGGSYNEQFF.

This chain connects TRBV4-2 to TRBJ2-7, with TRBD2 matching over 10 bases. The germline gives CDR1 LGHNA, CDR2 YNFKEQ. This CDR3 comprises 13 residues. The ends lost 5 bases at V and 5 bases at J; junction bases unmatched: 3. CDR3 bases: TGTGCCAGCAGCAAGCGGGAGGGCGACGAGCAGTACTTC. It yields the protein CASSKREGDEQYF.

V usage is TRBV5-6 and J usage is TRBJ2-6, with D hard to call. This CDR3 comprises 15 residues. V dropped 4 bases and J dropped 3 bases, with 11 bases sitting between them. In germline, CDR1 is SGHDT, CDR2 YYEEEE. The CDR3 loop is CASSPVAGGANVLTF. As DNA, the CDR3 is TGTGCCAGCAGCCCTGTGGCTGGTGGGGCCAACGTCCTGACTTTC.

This chain joins TRBV18 and TRBJ2-5; 8 bases agree with TRBD1. Trimming removed 3 bases from V and 5 bases from J; junction bases left unmatched: 8. CDR1 is KGHSH and CDR2 is LQKENI in the germline V gene. This CDR3 comprises 15 residues. CDR3 protein: CASSPTRQGTETQYF. The CDR3 DNA reads as TGTGCCAGCTCACCCACCCGACAGGGGACGGAGACCCAGTACTTC.

This clone has more than one count but fewer than ten. The rearrangement joins TRBV2 to TRBJ1-5; the D gene is possibly TRBD1 (5 bases). In germline, CDR1 is SNHLY, CDR2 FYNNEI. The ends were cut back, 4 bases at V and 1 base at J, with 11 bases in the middle. The CDR3 is 15 amino acids. DNA for the CDR3: TGTGCCAGCAGTGTTTCAGGGTACAGCAATCAGCCCCAGCATTTT. It encodes CASSVSGYSNQPQHF. Combining the CDR3 with reference TRBV2 and TRBJ1-5 gives the whole variable domain EPEVTQTPSHQVTQMGQEVILRCVPISNHLYFYWYRQILGQKVEFLVSFYNNEISEKSEIFDDQFSVERPDGSNFTLKIRSTKLEDSAMYFCASSVSGYSNQPQHFGDGTRLSIL.

The chain links TRBV2 to TRBJ2-2, with 10 positions matching TRBD2. The CDR3 spans 15 residues. V shed 8 bases, J shed 7 bases, and the junction held 10 bases outside the gene matches. Germline V lookup: CDR1 SNHLY, CDR2 FYNNEI. The CDR3 is CASVRLAGAGGELFF. The CDR3 DNA sequence: TGTGCCAGCGTCCGGCTAGCGGGAGCCGGCGGGGAGCTGTTTTTT.

This clone was detected a few times. This chain joins TRBV5-4 and TRBJ2-2; D unclear. Germline assignment: CDR1 SGHNT and CDR2 YYREEE (reference sequence). V lost 6 bases and J lost 1, with 13 bases in between. The length of the CDR3 is 15 residues. The CDR3 bases are TGTGCCAGCAAAACTGGCCCGGAGAACACCGGGGAGCTGTTTTTT. It yields the protein CASKTGPENTGELFF.

The V and J genes are TRBV18 and TRBJ2-7; no reliable D call. V lost 8 bases, J lost 4 bases, and 18 bases lay in between. CDR3 size: 14 residues. CDR1 and CDR2 from the germline V gene are KGHSH and LQKENI. The CDR3: CASEAPHRDYEQYF. Written as DNA, the CDR3 is TGTGCCAGCGAAGCACCGCACAGAGATTACGAGCAGTACTTC. The whole variable domain, filled in from reference TRBV18 and TRBJ2-7, reads NAGVMQNPRHLVRRRGQEARLRCSPMKGHSHVYWYRQLPEEGLKFMVYLQKENIIDESGMPKERFSAEFPKEGPSILRIQQVVRGDSAAYFCASEAPHRDYEQYFGPGTRLTVT.

This clone has more than one count but fewer than ten. V usage is TRBV28 and J usage is TRBJ1-2; D unclear. From germline, CDR1 is MDHEN and CDR2 SYDVKM. The CDR3 spans 12 residues. Trimming removed 3 bases at V and 4 bases at J, with 6 bases between. Here the CDR3 reads CASSFRSYGYTF. The CDR3 DNA is TGTGCCAGCAGTTTCAGGAGCTATGGCTACACCTTC.

With regard to this clone: Relative to the germline gene, one junction end is altered; a read error may explain this. Other DNA variants within this sample encode the same CDR3. The chain couples TRBV11-2 to TRBJ1-3; a weak D match, TRBD1 (6 bases). The germline V gene has CDR1 SGHAT and CDR2 FQNNGV. The CDR3 has 15 residues. The CDR3 nucleotides are TGTGCCAGCAGTTTAGTCGGGGGCCCTGGAAACACCATATATTTT. Its protein is CASSLVGGPGNTIYF.

This sequence joins TRBV4-1 and TRBJ2-3, with 8 nucleotides matching TRBD2. The germline V gene has CDR1 MGHRA and CDR2 YSYEKL. This CDR3 contains 14 residues. Trimming cost V 1 base and J 5 bases; bases outside gene matches: 2. CDR3 DNA sequence: TGCGCCAGCAGCCAAGCGGGAGGGGTAGATACGCAGTATTTT. It yields the protein CASSQAGGVDTQYF.